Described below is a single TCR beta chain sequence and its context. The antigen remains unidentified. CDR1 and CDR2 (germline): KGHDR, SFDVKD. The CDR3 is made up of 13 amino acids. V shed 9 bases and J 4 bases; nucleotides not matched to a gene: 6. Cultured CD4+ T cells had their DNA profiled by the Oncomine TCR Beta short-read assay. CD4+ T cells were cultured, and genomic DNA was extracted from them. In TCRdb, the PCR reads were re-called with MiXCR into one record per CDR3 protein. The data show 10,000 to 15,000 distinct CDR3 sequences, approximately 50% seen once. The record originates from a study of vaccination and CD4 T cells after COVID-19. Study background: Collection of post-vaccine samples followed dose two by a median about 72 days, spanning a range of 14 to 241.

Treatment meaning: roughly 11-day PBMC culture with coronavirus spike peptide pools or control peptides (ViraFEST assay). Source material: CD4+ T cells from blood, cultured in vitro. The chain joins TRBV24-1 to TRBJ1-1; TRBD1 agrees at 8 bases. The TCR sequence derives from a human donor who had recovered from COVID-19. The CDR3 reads CATQGAAGTEAFF. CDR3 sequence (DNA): TGTGCCACCCAGGGGGCTGCGGGCACTGAAGCTTTCTTT.